These 10 T cell receptor beta chains came from one sample sequenced in a study of cytotoxic CD8 clonotypes in ibrutinib-treated CLL. Sequencing was performed with immunoSEQ multiplex PCR; in TCRdb, only in-frame clones are kept and a portion is missing. The table records roughly 180,000 clones, 84% of them present only once. The sequencing here drew on PBMCs, taken after 24 months of ibrutinib treatment. All receptors derive from a human donor with chronic lymphocytic leukemia.

The chain couples TRBV7-8 to TRBJ2-7; a possible D gene is TRBD2 (6 bases). This CDR3 region has 13 residues. Trimming removed 5 bases at V and 2 bases at J, with 10 bases between. Germline assignment: CDR1 SGHVS and CDR2 FQNEAQ. The CDR3 region has the DNA TGTGCCAGCAGCCGGGACTCCACCTACGAGCAGTACTTC. This sequence encodes CASSRDSTYEQYF.

This clone was seen a handful of times. The chain carries TRBV7-2 and TRBJ1-2; a weak D match, TRBD1 (6 bases). The V end lost 5 bases, the J end lost 8 bases, and 18 bases lay between the germline ends. Germline V gene data show CDR1 as SGHTA and CDR2 as FQGNSA. This CDR3 is built from 14 residues. The CDR3, as DNA: TGTGCCAGCAGCCTACCGGTCGGGGGCGTAGGCTACACCTTC. It specifies CASSLPVGGVGYTF.

V and J are TRBV11-2 and TRBJ1-4; tentative D call: TRBD1 (5 bases). The V gene's germline CDR1 is SGHAT and CDR2 FQNNGV. V shed 1 base and J shed 0 bases, with 15 bases lying between them. CDR3 length: 18 residues. CDR3 protein: CASSLGRISGATNEKLFF. In nucleotides, the CDR3 is TGTGCCAGCAGCTTAGGTCGGATTTCGGGGGCAACTAATGAAAAACTGTTTTTT.

J is TRBJ2-7 and V is TRBV5-1; TRBD2 might be the D (5 bases). This CDR3 has 14 amino acids. Per germline, CDR1 SGHRS and CDR2 YFSETQ. V shed 0 bases and J shed 7 bases, with 14 bases lying between them. CDR3 sequence reads: CASSLEYGGREQYF. CDR3 in DNA: TGCGCCAGCAGCTTGGAGTATGGAGGTAGAGAGCAGTACTTC. Based on the CDR3 plus reference TRBV5-1 and TRBJ2-7, the full variable domain is KAGVTQTPRYLIKTRGQQVTLSCSPISGHRSVSWYQQTPGQGLQFLFEYFSETQRNKGNFPGRFSGRQFSNSRSEMNVSTLELGDSALYLCASSLEYGGREQYFGPGTRLTVT.

The chain is built from TRBV25-1 and TRBJ2-5; D may be TRBD1 (6 bases). Trimming stripped 4 bases from V and 1 base from J, with 13 bases between. CDR1 and CDR2 (germline): MGHDK, SYGVNS. This CDR3 is built from 15 residues. The DNA for the CDR3 is TGTGCCAGCAGTGCGACAGGAGCCGCCCAAGAGACCCAGTACTTC. It yields the protein CASSATGAAQETQYF.

V is TRBV28 and J is TRBJ2-5; D is unresolved. This CDR3 region has 11 residues. Trimming pared 6 bases from V and 0 bases from J, leaving 2 bases between. CDR1 and CDR2 from the germline V gene are MDHEN and SYDVKM. CDR3 coding DNA: TGTGCCAGCAGGGACCAAGAGACCCAGTACTTC. It is translated as CASRDQETQYF.

This chain links TRBV5-1 with TRBJ2-7; D is unclear. The length of the CDR3 is 14 residues. CDR1 is SGHRS and CDR2 is YFSETQ in the germline V gene. The V and J ends lost 0 bases and 0 bases respectively, with 7 bases between them. Here the CDR3 reads CASSLVSYSYEQYF. The CDR3 bases are TGCGCCAGCAGCTTGGTTTCTTACTCCTACGAGCAGTACTTC.

The J gene is TRBJ1-2, the V gene TRBV21-1; the table's D call of TRBD1 was not tested on the DNA. TRBV21-1 is listed as a pseudogene. The CDR3 totals 14 residues. CDR3 nucleotide sequence: TGTGCCAGCAGTTGCGGACATTCCATCTATGGCTACACCTTC. Translated, it gives CASSCGHSIYGYTF.

The chain recombines TRBV7-2 with TRBJ1-1; tentatively, D is TRBD1 (5 bases). Germline-derived CDR1 and CDR2 are SGHTA and FQGNSA. The CDR3 length is 14 residues. V lost 1 base and J lost 9, with 15 bases in between. In nucleotides, the CDR3 is TGTGCCAGCAGCTTAGATTTTGCCCAGGGACAAGCTTTCTTT. As protein: CASSLDFAQGQAFF.

The chain couples TRBV19 to TRBJ2-7; D possibly corresponds to TRBD2 (5 bases). CDR3 length equals 15 residues. CDR1 and CDR2 (germline): LNHDA, SQIVND (reference sequence). V lost 1 base and J lost 6, with 16 bases in between. The CDR3 spells CASSIALLSGGEQYF. CDR3 nucleotide sequence: TGTGCCAGTAGTATAGCCCTCTTGTCAGGAGGCGAGCAGTACTTC.